This entry lists 29 T cell receptor beta chains sequenced from one sample in a study of blood T cell repertoires in COVID-19. Sequencing used immunoSEQ multiplex PCR; TCRdb keeps in-frame clones, though not all of them. The repertoire includes under 50,000 clones, about 86% of them detected once, and about 5.5% sits in the top ten. Sequenced: peripheral blood. The receptors were gathered from a man aged 40-50 years with active COVID-19.

The chain combines TRBV11-2 with TRBJ2-5; maybe TRBD1 (6 bases). CDR3 length: 15 amino acids. The germline V and J ends were trimmed by 2 bases and 4 bases, with 14 bases remaining between them. The germline gives CDR1 SGHAT, CDR2 FQNNGV. The CDR3 here is CASSLNPRGSETQYF. The CDR3 DNA reads TGTGCCAGCAGCTTAAACCCCAGGGGATCAGAGACCCAGTACTTC. The variable domain in full, completed from reference TRBV11-2 and TRBJ2-5, reads EAGVAQSPRYKIIEKRQSVAFWCNPISGHATLYWYQQILGQGPKLLIQFQNNGVVDDSQLPKDRFSAERLKGVDSTLKIQPAKLEDSAVYLCASSLNPRGSETQYFGPGTRLLVL.

The rearrangement uses TRBV5-1 and TRBJ2-3; 11 bases are a match to TRBD2. V dropped 2 bases and J dropped 5; count of bases not matched to a gene: 4. CDR3 length: 15 amino acids. CDR1 and CDR2 (germline): SGHRS, YFSETQ. The CDR3 coding sequence is TGCGCCAGCAGCTTATCGGGACTAGCGGTAGATACGCAGTATTTT. Protein product: CASSLSGLAVDTQYF.

V and J are TRBV6-5 and TRBJ2-1, with no clear D. Germline CDR1 and CDR2: MNHEY and SVGAGI. Trimming shortened V by 5 bases and J by 10 bases, and 15 bases separated the two germline ends. The CDR3 has 13 amino acids. The CDR3 here is CASSPERYREQFF. The CDR3 nucleotides are TGTGCCAGCAGTCCGGAACGGTACAGAGAGCAGTTCTTC.

This rearrangement joins TRBV28 to TRBJ1-5, with TRBD1 matching over 7 bases. With V trimmed by 5 bases and J by 3 bases, 1 base remained unmatched. There are 13 residues in the CDR3. The germline V gene encodes CDR1 MDHEN and CDR2 SYDVKM. CDR3 bases: TGTGCCAGCAGTGGGACAGTCAATCAGCCCCAGCATTTT. It translates to CASSGTVNQPQHF.

This clone counts as medium-sized. The CDR3 DNA sequence: TGTGCCAGCAGTGTACCAGGAAACACTGAAGCTTTCTTT. Its translation is CASSVPGNTEAFF. This chain links TRBV28 with TRBJ1-1; D gene unclear. V gave up 5 bases and J gave up 2 bases, with 9 bases separating them. The CDR3 extends over 13 amino acids. Germline lookup yields CDR1 MDHEN and CDR2 SYDVKM.

The rearrangement links TRBV3-1 (or the pseudogene TRBV3-2) to TRBJ2-7; D gene unclear. Germline V gene data show CDR1 as LGHDT and CDR2 as YNNKEL (reference sequence). Trimming took off 0 bases at V and 6 bases at J, with 6 bases between the two ends. This CDR3 has 12 residues. CDR3 residues: CASSQDRVEQYF. The CDR3 bases are TGTGCCAGCAGCCAAGATCGTGTCGAGCAGTACTTC.

The sample holds one count of this clone. This chain joins TRBV5-6 and TRBJ2-7, with 8 bases aligning to TRBD2. The CDR3 consists of 15 residues. The J segment lost 6 bases and the V segment lost 2 bases, leaving 10 bases of the junction unmatched. CDR1 and CDR2 from the germline V gene are SGHDT and YYEEEE. CDR3 DNA sequence: TGTGCCAGCAGCTTCTCCGGGAGGGAAGGGTTCGAGCAGTACTTC. Protein product: CASSFSGREGFEQYF.

This chain links TRBV3-1 (or the pseudogene TRBV3-2) with TRBJ2-3, with a tentative D call TRBD1 (5 bases). This CDR3 has 13 residues. The germline V gene has CDR1 LGHDT and CDR2 YNNKEL (reference sequence). V was trimmed by 4 bases and J by 3 bases, leaving 8 bases between them. As DNA, the CDR3 is TGTGCCAGCAGCCTAAAGGGGACAGATACGCAGTATTTT. It encodes CASSLKGTDTQYF.

The rearrangement links TRBV4-2 to TRBJ1-2; D is undetermined. V lost 4 bases and J 4 bases, leaving 13 bases between the germline ends. The germline V gene has CDR1 LGHNA and CDR2 YNFKEQ. The CDR3 consists of 14 residues. CDR3 in DNA: TGTGCCAGCAGCCGGGAAGAAGGAGGCTATGGCTACACCTTC. This encodes CASSREEGGYGYTF.

The rearrangement links TRBV6-5 to TRBJ2-3, with TRBD2 identical over 7 bases. V dropped 8 bases and J dropped 2; count of bases not matched to a gene: 10. This CDR3 has 15 amino acids. Germline V gene sequence: CDR1 MNHEY, CDR2 SVGAGI. CDR3 coding DNA: TGTGCCAGCTCTCCGGCTAGCGGAATCACAGATACGCAGTATTTT. Translating it yields CASSPASGITDTQYF.

The chain is built from TRBV28 and TRBJ2-5; the D is unclear. V was clipped by 3 bases and J by 5 bases, with 7 bases between them. Germline loops: CDR1 MDHEN, CDR2 SYDVKM. This CDR3 spans 12 amino acids. CDR3 region: CASSFYRETQYF. Here the CDR3 DNA reads TGTGCCAGCAGTTTCTACCGCGAGACCCAGTACTTC.

This chain uses TRBV28 with TRBJ1-2, with 9 bases fitting TRBD1. CDR1 is MDHEN and CDR2 is SYDVKM in the germline V gene. V gave up 6 bases and J gave up 7 bases; unmatched junction bases: 9. The CDR3 is 14 amino acids. The CDR3 protein is CASSLQGAQGGYTF. The CDR3, as DNA: TGTGCCAGCAGCCTACAGGGGGCGCAGGGTGGCTACACCTTC.

The chain combines TRBV6-5 with TRBJ1-3, with D hard to call. CDR3 length: 13 residues. CDR1 is MNHEY and CDR2 is SVGAGI in the germline V gene. V gave up 10 bases and J gave up 0 bases, with 10 bases separating them. The CDR3 spells CATHQVSGNTIYF. The CDR3 region has the DNA TGTGCCACCCATCAGGTCTCTGGAAACACCATATATTTT.

The sample holds one count of this clone. The chain recombines TRBV9 with TRBJ1-1; 8 bases match TRBD1. The CDR3 totals 18 residues. With 0 bases clipped from V and 0 bases from J, the junction kept 10 bases outside the gene matches. From germline, CDR1 is SGDLS and CDR2 YYNGEE. Written as DNA, the CDR3 is TGTGCCAGCAGCGTAGAGGGTCGGGGGACAGGAATGAACACTGAAGCTTTCTTT. It translates to CASSVEGRGTGMNTEAFF.

The chain employs TRBV10-1 and TRBJ2-7; 7 bases are shared with TRBD1. This CDR3 spans 16 amino acids. With V trimmed by 0 bases and J by 2 bases, 7 bases remained unmatched. Per germline, CDR1 WNHNN and CDR2 SYGVQD (reference sequence). This CDR3 is CASSESLDRTAYEQYF. For the CDR3, the DNA is TGCGCCAGCAGTGAGTCCTTGGACAGGACCGCCTACGAGCAGTACTTC.

The CDR3 DNA sequence: TGCGCCAGCACCGGGATTTTTGAGTCTAAAGTGCAGTACTTC. This encodes CASTGIFESKVQYF. The chain couples TRBV10-2 to TRBJ2-7; tentative D call: TRBD2 (5 bases). V lost 7 bases, J lost 9 bases, and 22 bases lay in between. The CDR3 runs to 14 residues. The germline gives CDR1 WSHSY, CDR2 SAAADI.

The chain has TRBV7-2 and TRBJ2-3; D gene ambiguous. Trimming pared 1 base from V and 3 bases from J, leaving 5 bases between. The CDR3 has 13 amino acids. Germline-derived CDR1 and CDR2 are SGHTA and FQGNSA. The CDR3 here is CASSLDQTDTQYF. CDR3 bases: TGTGCCAGCAGCTTAGATCAGACAGATACGCAGTATTTT.

The J gene is TRBJ2-5, the V gene TRBV9, with 8 bases fitting TRBD2. The CDR3 extends over 17 amino acids. The germline V gene has CDR1 SGDLS and CDR2 YYNGEE. After removal of 2 bases from V and 4 bases from J, the junction contained 13 bases not matched to a gene. This CDR3 is CASSVGLSGGSGETQYF. CDR3 DNA sequence: TGTGCCAGCAGCGTTGGACTATCGGGAGGGTCGGGAGAGACCCAGTACTTC.

The CDR3 DNA is TGCAGCGTTCACGGGCTGACAGGGGGCACTGAAGCTTTCTTT. Translating it yields CSVHGLTGGTEAFF. The V and J genes are TRBV29-1 and TRBJ1-1; 9 positions agree with TRBD1. The CDR3 is made up of 14 amino acids. Germline V CDR1 and CDR2: SQVTM, ANQGSEA. Trimming removed 5 bases from V and 4 bases from J; junction bases left unmatched: 8.

The chain has TRBV19 and TRBJ2-1; 11 bases fit TRBD2. CDR1 and CDR2 from the germline V gene are LNHDA and SQIVND (reference sequence). The CDR3 runs to 16 residues. V was clipped by 7 bases and J by 3 bases; unmatched bases: 8. CDR3 amino acids: CASTPTSGGIYNEQFF. CDR3 DNA: TGTGCCAGTACCCCTACTAGCGGGGGAATCTACAATGAGCAGTTCTTC.

Here the CDR3 reads CASSLVGGQGDYGYTF. The CDR3 nucleotides are TGTGCCAGCAGCTTAGTAGGGGGACAGGGGGACTATGGCTACACCTTC. The genes are TRBV7-8 and TRBJ1-2; TRBD1 matches 11 bases. This CDR3 is built from 16 residues. Losses at the gene ends were 1 base for V and 3 bases for J; bases not matched to a gene: 4. Germline CDR1 reads SGHVS; CDR2 reads FQNEAQ.

This clone was seen only once. The genes are TRBV28 and TRBJ1-5; D gene unclear. Germline CDR1 reads MDHEN; CDR2 reads SYDVKM. The CDR3 is made up of 13 amino acids. With 5 bases removed from V and 1 base from J, the gap between germline ends came to 6 bases. Here the CDR3 reads CASSLRSNQPQHF. As DNA, the CDR3 is TGTGCCAGCAGTCTGCGAAGCAATCAGCCCCAGCATTTT.

Here the CDR3 DNA reads TGTGCCAGCAGCTCTCAGAAAGCTGGAAACACCATATATTTT. Its protein is CASSSQKAGNTIYF. This chain connects TRBV13 to TRBJ1-3, with D unclear. The germline V gene has CDR1 PRHDT and CDR2 FYEKMQ (reference sequence). With 4 bases removed from V and 2 bases from J, the gap between germline ends came to 9 bases. CDR3 length: 14 residues. Drawing the rest from reference TRBV13 and TRBJ1-3, the complete variable domain is AAGVIQSPRHLIKEKRETATLKCYPIPRHDTVYWYQQGPGQDPQFLISFYEKMQSDKGSIPDRFSAQQFSDYHSELNMSSLELGDSALYFCASSSQKAGNTIYFGEGSWLTVV.

CDR3 sequence reads: CASSLGTSAYNEQFF. In nucleotides, the CDR3 is TGCGCCAGCAGCCTTGGGACTAGCGCGTACAATGAGCAGTTCTTC. The chain couples TRBV4-1 to TRBJ2-1; 10 bases fit TRBD2. CDR1 is MGHRA and CDR2 is YSYEKL in the germline V gene. The CDR3 is made up of 15 amino acids. The junction had 4 bases not matched to a gene; V was cut back by 4 bases and J by 4 bases.

The rearrangement joins TRBV7-3 to TRBJ2-3; D ambiguous. The CDR3 is made up of 14 amino acids. Trimming took 3 bases from V and 2 from J, leaving 9 bases between them. Germline assignment: CDR1 SGHTA and CDR2 FQGTGA. As DNA, the CDR3 is TGTGCCAGCAGCTTGGAAGGAGTCACAGATACGCAGTATTTT. It translates to CASSLEGVTDTQYF.

The gene calls are TRBV5-1 and TRBJ2-5, with a weak D call TRBD1 (5 bases). This CDR3 spans 14 amino acids. V lost 0 bases, J lost 5 bases, and 11 bases lay in between. Germline-derived CDR1 and CDR2 are SGHRS and YFSETQ. The CDR3 is CASSLGGRGETQYF. Here the CDR3 DNA reads TGCGCCAGCAGCTTGGGAGGAAGGGGTGAGACCCAGTACTTC.

The gene calls are TRBV2 and TRBJ2-2; tentatively, D is TRBD2 (5 bases). Germline CDR1 is SNHLY and CDR2 is FYNNEI. The CDR3 contains 15 residues. V shed 8 bases and J shed 4 bases, with 17 bases lying between them. Written as DNA, the CDR3 is TGTGCCAGCTGCTTACTAGATCTTCTCACCGGGGAGCTGTTTTTT. It yields the protein CASCLLDLLTGELFF.

The V gene is TRBV12-3 or TRBV12-4, the J gene TRBJ2-7; tentative D call: TRBD1 (6 bases). The CDR3 consists of 12 residues. Trimming removed 9 bases at V and 10 bases at J, with 19 bases between. Here the CDR3 reads CASNRAGRRQYF. The CDR3 region has the DNA TGTGCCAGTAACAGGGCGGGCAGAAGACAGTACTTC.

The chain uses TRBV9 and TRBJ2-1; TRBD2 matches at 8 bases. The J segment lost 4 bases and the V segment lost 2 bases, leaving 8 bases of the junction unmatched. The CDR3 length is 16 residues. The germline V gene encodes CDR1 SGDLS and CDR2 YYNGEE. CDR3 residues: CASSVSAGANYNEQFF. The CDR3 nucleotides are TGTGCCAGCAGCGTCTCAGCGGGAGCGAATTACAATGAGCAGTTCTTC.